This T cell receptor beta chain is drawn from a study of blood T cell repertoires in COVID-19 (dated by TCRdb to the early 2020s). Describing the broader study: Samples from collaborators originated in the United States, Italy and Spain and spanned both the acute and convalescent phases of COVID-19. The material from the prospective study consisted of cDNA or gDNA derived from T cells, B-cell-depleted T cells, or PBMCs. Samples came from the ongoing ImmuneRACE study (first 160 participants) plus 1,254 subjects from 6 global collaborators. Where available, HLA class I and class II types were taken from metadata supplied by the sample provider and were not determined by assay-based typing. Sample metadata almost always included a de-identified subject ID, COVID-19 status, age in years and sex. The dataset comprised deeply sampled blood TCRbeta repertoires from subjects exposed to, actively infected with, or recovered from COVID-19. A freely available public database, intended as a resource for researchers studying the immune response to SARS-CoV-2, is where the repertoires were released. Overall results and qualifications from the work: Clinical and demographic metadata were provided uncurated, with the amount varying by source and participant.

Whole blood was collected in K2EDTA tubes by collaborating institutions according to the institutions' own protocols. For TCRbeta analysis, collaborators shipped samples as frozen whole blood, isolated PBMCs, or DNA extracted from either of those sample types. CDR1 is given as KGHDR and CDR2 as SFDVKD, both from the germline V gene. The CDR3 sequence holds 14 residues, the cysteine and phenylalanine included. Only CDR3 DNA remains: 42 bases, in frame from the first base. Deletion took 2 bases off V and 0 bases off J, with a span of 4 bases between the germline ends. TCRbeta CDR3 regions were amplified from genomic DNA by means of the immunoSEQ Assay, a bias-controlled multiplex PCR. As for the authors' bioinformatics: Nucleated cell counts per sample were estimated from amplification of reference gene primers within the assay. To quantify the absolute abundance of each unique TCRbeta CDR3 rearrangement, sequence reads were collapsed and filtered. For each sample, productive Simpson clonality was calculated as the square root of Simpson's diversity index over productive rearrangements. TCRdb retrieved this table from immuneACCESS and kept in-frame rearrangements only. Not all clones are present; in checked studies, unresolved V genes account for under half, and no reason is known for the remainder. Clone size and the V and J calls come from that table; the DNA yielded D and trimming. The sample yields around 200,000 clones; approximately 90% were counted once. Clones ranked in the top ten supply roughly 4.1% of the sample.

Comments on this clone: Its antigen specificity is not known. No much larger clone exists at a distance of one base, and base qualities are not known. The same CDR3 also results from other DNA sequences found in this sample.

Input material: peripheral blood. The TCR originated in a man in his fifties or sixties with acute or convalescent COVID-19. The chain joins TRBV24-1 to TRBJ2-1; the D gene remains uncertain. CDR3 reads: CATSDSSSYNEQFF. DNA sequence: TGTGCCACCAGTGATTCGAGCTCCTACAATGAGCAGTTCTTC.